This TCR beta chain appears in the sequencing data of a study of blood T cell repertoires in COVID-19. Study in general: Sources were T cells, B-cell-depleted T cells, or PBMCs; the material itself was cDNA or gDNA.

Germline CDR1 and CDR2: SQVTM and ANQGSEA. This CDR3 has 14 amino acids. Trimming removed 4 bases at V and 0 bases at J, with 13 bases between. Measured with immunoSEQ multiplex PCR; TCRdb has only the in-frame clones, and not every one. The sample holds around 620,000 clones, more than 80% seen once. This clonotype was obtained from a woman aged 18-29 years with acute or convalescent COVID-19. The gene calls are TRBV29-1 and TRBJ2-7, with D tentatively TRBD1 (6 bases). Sequencing used peripheral blood. CDR3: CSVVGQTTSYEQYF. The CDR3 DNA reads TGCAGCGTTGTTGGACAGACAACCTCCTACGAGCAGTACTTC.